The T cell receptor beta chain under discussion was sequenced for a study of shared clonotypes between healthy human individuals. Naive-designated CD8 cells lacked CD45RO, were positively enriched for CCR7, and omitted terminally differentiated effector memory CD45RA+ cells. The CDR3 covers 13 residues. Germline V CDR1 and CDR2: LNHDA, SQIVND (reference sequence). V was pared by 1 base and J by 4 bases, with 7 bases between. Worth noting for this clone: The sample contains more than one DNA sequence encoding this CDR3.

Method: immunoSEQ multiplex PCR; TCRdb's copy keeps in-frame clones and lacks some. The sample yields 2 million or so clones, about 94% seen once. This chain connects TRBV19 to TRBJ1-1, with D possibly matching TRBD1 (6 bases). This receptor was taken from a man aged 18 to 30 in good health. The specimen sequenced was naive CD8+ T cells sorted from blood. The CDR3 nucleotides read TGTGCCAGTAGTATAGGCAGGGGCACTGAAGCTTTCTTT. As protein: CASSIGRGTEAFF. Filled out from reference TRBV19 and TRBJ1-1, the complete variable domain reads DGGITQSPKYLFRKEGQNVTLSCEQNLNHDAMYWYRQDPGQGLRLIYYSQIVNDFQKGDIAEGYSVSREKKESFPLTVTSAQKNPTAFYLCASSIGRGTEAFFGQGTRLTVV.